Detailed here is one TCR beta chain. Antigen: not known. The V and J ends lost 1 base and 3 bases respectively, with 13 bases between them. Germline values: CDR1 LNHNV, CDR2 YYDKDF (reference sequence). CDR3 length: 15 amino acids. Primed by a sample-barcoded 5' primer and a J-beta primer mix, a second PCR proceeded for roughly 7 to 12 cycles. TCRdb passed the 5' RACE reads through MiXCR, listing each CDR3 protein once. The sample lists about 680,000 distinct CDR3 sequences, approximately 49% seen once, with around 32% in the top ten. The data are from a study of blood T cells in healthy people across ages. Whole-study results and caveats: Per million T cells, TCR beta diversity dropped about linearly as age rose. Not knowing donor CMV status may have confounded expanded clonotype changes.

This clonotype was sampled from an older woman in good health. The chain links TRBV15 to TRBJ2-7, with D uncertain. Sequencing used blood. Here the CDR3 DNA reads TGTGCCACCAGCAGAGTGGGTGCGGCAAGCTACGAGCAGTACTTC. The encoded protein is CATSRVGAASYEQYF. The complete variable domain, with remaining parts taken from reference TRBV15 and TRBJ2-7, reads DAMVIQNPRYQVTQFGKPVTLSCSQTLNHNVMYWYQQKSSQAPKLLFHYYDKDFNNEADTPDNFQSRRPNTSFCFLDIRSPGLGDTAMYLCATSRVGAASYEQYFGPGTRLTVT.